This T cell receptor beta chain was profiled in a study of T cells in Graves' hyperthyroidism and ophthalmopathy. Study-level points and caveats: From stable hyperthyroidism, ophthalmopathy was set apart by a 13 V-J model.

Trimming left V 6 bases short and J 2 bases short, with 5 bases between. This CDR3 has 11 amino acids. The TCR beta CDR3 regions underwent amplification using RNA transcripts as the source. TCR CDR3 underwent first-round RT-PCR with the HTBI primer set. TCRdb analysed the multiplex PCR reads with MiXCR anew, one entry per CDR3 protein. The table lists around 720,000 distinct CDR3 sequences, roughly 32% of them singletons. It was around 11 ml of fresh peripheral blood that supplied the PBMCs. This clonotype was observed at least ten times. What it binds is not known. The source is a woman in her thirties or forties with Graves' hyperthyroidism. Sequenced sample: blood. The genes are TRBV12-3 or TRBV12-4 and TRBJ2-7, with D hard to call. The CDR3 sequence is CASSKTYEQYF. The CDR3 DNA follows: TGTGCCAGCAGCAAGACCTACGAGCAGTACTTC.